One TCR beta chain is described in this entry. This record belongs to a study of T cell changes during pregnancy in multiple sclerosis. With 6 bases clipped from V and 2 bases from J, the junction kept 5 bases outside the gene matches. The CDR3 consists of 15 residues. The germline gives CDR1 MGHDK, CDR2 SYGVNS. Libraries were prepared by immunoSEQ multiplex PCR; TCRdb keeps only in-frame clonotypes and omits some of them. The sample includes 50,000 to 65,000 clones, roughly nine tenths seen only once; the top ten take approximately 0.4%. Sequences were derived from CD4+ T cells from peripheral blood mononuclear cells, sampled in the third trimester of pregnancy. The TCR originated in a female donor with multiple sclerosis, enrolled in a pregnancy study. The chain links TRBV25-1 to TRBJ2-5; 11 positions agree with TRBD2. The CDR3 DNA sequence: TGTGCCAGCAGCCGGGGACTAGCGGAACAAGAGACCCAGTACTTC. It encodes CASSRGLAEQETQYF.